A single sample gave rise to the 13 T cell receptor beta chains below, sequenced in a study of T-cell memory formation after mild COVID-19 (dated by TCRdb to the early 2020s). The library was generated by 5' RACE. Sequencing relied on an Illumina NovaSeq 6000. TCRdb handled the public reads itself, with Q25 trimming in fastp and clone calling in MiXCR, and kept productive beta chains. Records with the same CDR3 protein are collapsed into one entry carrying the most frequent genes and DNA. The sample includes around 410,000 distinct CDR3 sequences, with more than 20% observed a single time. The ten most abundant clones make up about an eighth of the sample. Sequencing used PBMCs or a T cell subset sorted from them (not recorded which). Every receptor here comes from an adult woman who had mild COVID-19 (a few samples of this study predate the infection). The sample titles of this study are shuffled in the database, so cell type and time point are left out; the donor was told from shared clones.

With regard to this clonotype: The germline gene is not matched at one end of the junction; a read error may be the cause. The V gene is TRBV5-1, the J gene TRBJ2-1; 7 bases align to TRBD2. The CDR3 is 15 amino acids. Germline lookup yields CDR1 SGHRS and CDR2 YFSETQ. DNA of the CDR3: TGCGCCAGCAACTTGGGCGGGAGCTCCTACAATGAGCAGTTCTTC. Translation: CASNLGGSSYNEQFF.

This clonotype has a handful of counts. V gene TRBV12-3 or TRBV12-4 combines with J gene TRBJ1-2; D is unresolved. This CDR3 is 12 amino acids long. Trimming removed 8 bases from V and 0 bases from J, with 7 bases in between. CDR3 nucleotide sequence: TGTGCCAGCGCACAGACTAACTATGGCTACACCTTC. Its protein product is CASAQTNYGYTF.

V is TRBV12-3 or TRBV12-4 and J is TRBJ2-7; no firm D call. The CDR3 has 14 residues. V was clipped by 3 bases and J by 3 bases, with 12 bases between them. The CDR3 loop reads CASSLYLNHYEQYF. In DNA, the CDR3 is TGTGCCAGCAGTTTGTATCTAAACCACTACGAGCAGTACTTC.

The rearrangement joins TRBV4-3 to TRBJ2-7, with D unresolved. V dropped 0 bases and J dropped 6 bases, with 18 bases sitting between them. From germline, CDR1 is LGHNA and CDR2 YSLEER. The CDR3 consists of 16 residues. DNA for the CDR3: TGCGCCAGCAGCCAAGATGATTTCGGGCTGAATTGCGAGCAGTACTTC. As protein: CASSQDDFGLNCEQYF.

This clonotype turned up a few times. The chain is built from TRBV18 and TRBJ1-2; possibly TRBD1 for D (5 bases). The CDR3 runs to 14 residues. Germline CDR1 is KGHSH and CDR2 is LQKENI. Trimming stripped 2 bases from V and 3 bases from J, with 10 bases between. The CDR3 loop is CASSPGTGDYGYTF. The CDR3 DNA is TGTGCCAGCTCACCAGGGACGGGGGACTATGGCTACACCTTC.

This clonotype came up once. The chain carries TRBV20-1 and TRBJ1-1, with D possibly being TRBD1 (5 bases). The ends were cut back, 6 bases at V and 4 bases at J, with 18 bases in the middle. CDR1 is DFQATT and CDR2 is SNEGSKA in the germline V gene (reference sequence). The CDR3 runs to 14 residues. CDR3 loop: CSAPIVGEATEAFF. DNA of the CDR3: TGCAGTGCACCGATCGTAGGGGAGGCCACTGAAGCTTTCTTT.

The V gene is TRBV20-1, the J gene TRBJ2-1, with 8 bases fitting TRBD2. The germline CDR1 and CDR2 sequences are DFQATT and SNEGSKA (reference sequence). The trim removed 6 bases at V and 6 bases at J, leaving 10 bases unmatched. This CDR3 is 14 amino acids long. CDR3: CSALKPGLVNEQFF. The CDR3 coding sequence is TGCAGTGCGCTGAAGCCGGGACTAGTCAATGAGCAGTTCTTC.

J is TRBJ1-1 and V is TRBV7-9; a weak D match, TRBD1 (5 bases). Germline V gives CDR1 SEHNR, CDR2 FQNEAQ (reference sequence). Trimming took 1 base from V and 2 from J, leaving 20 bases between them. The CDR3 spans 18 residues. CDR3 nucleotides: TGTGCCAGCAGCTTAGGAATTCCCCCGACAGACCAAAACACTGAAGCTTTCTTT. Protein: CASSLGIPPTDQNTEAFF.

The chain carries TRBV7-9 and TRBJ1-2, with 7 bases aligning to TRBD1. There are 10 residues in the CDR3. The germline CDR1 and CDR2 sequences are SEHNR and FQNEAQ (reference sequence). With V trimmed by 11 bases and J by 7 bases, 4 bases remained unmatched. The CDR3 DNA is TGTGCCTCGGGACAGTCTGGCTACACCTTC. Amino acid sequence: CASGQSGYTF.

This clonotype was counted only a few times. The chain carries TRBV4-3 and TRBJ2-7; 12 bases agree with TRBD2. The CDR3 runs 16 residues. Per the germline V gene, CDR1 is LGHNA and CDR2 is YSLEER. J lost 1 base, V lost 1 base, and 2 bases had no gene match. The CDR3 DNA follows: TGCGCCAGCAGCCAAGGACTAGCGGGAGTTTCCTACGAGCAGTACTTC. Its translation is CASSQGLAGVSYEQYF.

This clonotype was seen a handful of times. J is TRBJ2-3 and V is TRBV24-1, with 7 bases fitting TRBD2. CDR1 is KGHDR and CDR2 is SFDVKD in the germline V gene. The CDR3 consists of 18 residues. The ends lost 5 bases at V and 0 bases at J; junction bases unmatched: 13. DNA of the CDR3: TGTGCCACCAGTGTGGGCCCCCTCAGCGGGATTAGCACAGATACGCAGTATTTT. Protein: CATSVGPLSGISTDTQYF.

This clonotype was counted only a few times. The V call is TRBV3-1, the J call TRBJ2-7; D uncertain. Germline loops: CDR1 LGHDT, CDR2 YNNKEL (reference sequence). Trimming left V 0 bases short and J 3 bases short, with 12 bases between. The CDR3 length is 15 residues. The CDR3 nucleotides read TGTGCCAGCAGCCAAGATCGGCAGAAAATCTACGAGCAGTACTTC. This translates into CASSQDRQKIYEQYF.

This clonotype was detected a few times. The genes are TRBV6-2 or TRBV6-3 and TRBJ2-7, with D uncertain. Per germline, CDR1 MNHEY and CDR2 SVGEGT. With 2 bases removed from V and 2 bases from J, the gap between germline ends came to 4 bases. The CDR3 loop spans 12 amino acids. The CDR3 protein is CASSYPPYEQYF. The CDR3 coding sequence is TGTGCCAGCAGTTACCCTCCCTACGAGCAGTACTTC.